This T cell receptor beta chain was sequenced for a study of cytomegalovirus exposure and HLA in healthy donors. Despite likely unrecorded immune exposures, the donors were nominally healthy at the time of sampling. Both 60 Vbeta primers and 13 Jbeta primers went into the PCR. Profiled with immunoSEQ multiplex PCR; TCRdb holds only in-frame clones, not every one. The profile shows hundreds of thousands of clones, approximately 82% of them singletons. The CDR3 consists of 16 residues. Germline CDR1 is MGHDK and CDR2 is SYGVNS. V was clipped by 2 bases and J by 4 bases, with 14 bases between them. Sequenced: PBMCs. This chain links TRBV25-1 with TRBJ1-4; D is uncertain. This clonotype originated in a man aged 18 to 30 in good health and CMV-seronegative. This chain's CDR3 is CASSEVSVGFNEKLFF. Written as DNA, the CDR3 is TGTGCCAGCAGTGAAGTAAGCGTCGGATTTAATGAAAAACTGTTTTTT.